The 26 T cell receptor beta chains listed next were all sequenced from one sample in a study of T cells after yellow fever vaccination. TCRdb reanalysed the 5' RACE reads using MiXCR and keeps one entry per CDR3 protein. There are 350,000 to 450,000 distinct CDR3 sequences in the sample; around 20% occur only once, and over 15% lies in the top ten. Sequenced here: PBMCs, sampled before the yellow fever booster vaccination. The source of these receptors is a man aged 18 to 29 who received the YFV17D yellow fever vaccine.

This clonotype was recorded at least ten times. J is TRBJ2-2 and V is TRBV20-1; D might be TRBD2 (5 bases). Looked up from germline, CDR1 is DFQATT and CDR2 is SNEGSKA (reference sequence). CDR3 length equals 14 residues. V shed 3 bases and J shed 4 bases, with 12 bases lying between them. Here the CDR3 DNA reads TGCAGTGCTAGTTCGGGGTCTGGCACCGGGGAGCTGTTTTTT. Its protein product is CSASSGSGTGELFF.

This clonotype was detected only a few times. The gene calls are TRBV10-3 and TRBJ1-5; no reliable D call. Germline loops: CDR1 ENHRY, CDR2 SYGVKD. CDR3 length: 13 residues. V was shortened by 6 bases and J by 6 bases, with 12 bases between the two germline ends. CDR3 in DNA: TGTGCCATCAGGGGGAGTCTCCGTCAGCCCCAGCATTTT. Its translation: CAIRGSLRQPQHF.

This clonotype was seen a few times. CDR3 sequence: CASSLNAGRETQYF. DNA of the CDR3: TGTGCCAGCAGCTTAAACGCTGGGCGGGAGACCCAGTACTTC. This chain uses TRBV7-3 with TRBJ2-5; D is ambiguous. In germline, CDR1 is SGHTA, CDR2 FQGTGA. This CDR3 comprises 14 residues. Trimming took 1 base from V and 5 from J, leaving 11 bases between them. The full variable domain, with the rest looked up from reference TRBV7-3 and TRBJ2-5, is GAGVSQTPSNKVTEKGKYVELRCDPISGHTALYWYRQSLGQGPEFLIYFQGTGAADDSGLPNDRFFAVRPEGSVSTLKIQRTERGDSAVYLCASSLNAGRETQYFGPGTRLLVL.

The rearrangement links TRBV12-3 or TRBV12-4 to TRBJ1-2; D gene uncertain. Trimming removed 5 bases from V and 4 bases from J, with 20 bases in between. There are 16 residues in the CDR3. CDR3 in amino acids: CASSPPRGHKSYGYTF. CDR3 nucleotides: TGTGCCAGCAGTCCCCCTAGAGGGCATAAGAGCTATGGCTACACCTTC.

This clonotype came up a few times. CDR3 protein: CASSARTGGGYTF. The CDR3 coding sequence is TGTGCCAGCAGCGCCCGGACAGGGGGAGGCTACACCTTC. The rearrangement joins TRBV7-2 to TRBJ1-2, with TRBD1 matching over 10 bases. In germline, CDR1 is SGHTA, CDR2 FQGNSA. The CDR3 contains 13 residues. V shed 5 bases and J 8 bases; nucleotides not matched to a gene: 5.

This clonotype was detected ten times or more. The V call is TRBV7-3, the J call TRBJ2-7; a weak D match, TRBD2 (6 bases). The CDR3 loop spans 14 amino acids. CDR1 is SGHTA and CDR2 is FQGTGA in the germline V gene. Trimming removed 0 bases at V and 1 base at J, with 7 bases between. CDR3 bases: TGTGCCAGCAGCTTAACCGGGGGATCCTACGAGCAGTACTTC. It encodes CASSLTGGSYEQYF.

This clonotype was counted between two and nine times. The chain couples TRBV10-3 to TRBJ2-3, with D tentatively TRBD1 (5 bases). The CDR3 runs to 13 residues. In germline, CDR1 is ENHRY, CDR2 SYGVKD. Trimming removed 8 bases from V and 4 bases from J, with 13 bases in between. CDR3 in amino acids: CAISTDEPDTQYF. The DNA of the CDR3 is TGTGCCATCTCGACAGACGAGCCAGATACGCAGTATTTT.

The gene calls are TRBV7-2 and TRBJ2-5, with 7 bases that match TRBD1. The germline gives CDR1 SGHTA, CDR2 FQGNSA. The CDR3 sequence is 14 residues long. V lost 5 bases to trimming and J lost 3 bases; unmatched junction nucleotides: 6. The CDR3 protein is CASSPDRAEETQYF. The CDR3 DNA is TGTGCCAGCAGCCCCGACAGGGCAGAAGAGACCCAGTACTTC.

The chain uses TRBV18 and TRBJ2-7, with a tentative D call TRBD1 (5 bases). The CDR3 is made up of 14 amino acids. Germline lookup yields CDR1 KGHSH and CDR2 LQKENI. Trimming left V 6 bases short and J 2 bases short, with 14 bases between. The CDR3, as DNA: TGTGCCAGCTCCGCATCGACAGCTGCCTACGAGCAGTACGTC. As protein: CASSASTAAYEQYV.

The rearrangement links TRBV2 to TRBJ2-5; no definite D call. Germline CDR1 and CDR2: SNHLY and FYNNEI. Trimming shortened V by 5 bases and J by 9 bases, and 10 bases separated the two germline ends. This CDR3 has 11 amino acids. As DNA, the CDR3 is TGTGCCAGCAGTCCTTTGAAAGCCCAGTACTTC. It is translated as CASSPLKAQYF.

This clonotype has just a few counts. The chain uses TRBV28 and TRBJ2-2; perhaps D is TRBD1 or TRBD2 (6 bases each). From germline, CDR1 is MDHEN and CDR2 SYDVKM. CDR3 length equals 15 residues. The V end was cut by 6 bases, the J end by 6 bases, with 17 bases between. The CDR3: CASSPPGARSGELFF. CDR3 sequence (DNA): TGTGCCAGCAGCCCTCCGGGGGCCCGATCCGGGGAGCTGTTTTTT.

This clonotype has a handful of counts. The CDR3 DNA reads TGTGCCAGCAGTCGTAAGCCCCAAGAGACCCAGTACTTC. The encoded protein is CASSRKPQETQYF. The chain combines TRBV6-5 with TRBJ2-5; no firm D call. This CDR3 contains 13 residues. Germline V gene data show CDR1 as MNHEY and CDR2 as SVGAGI. V was trimmed by 5 bases and J by 1 base, leaving 8 bases between them.

The CDR3 DNA follows: TGTGCCAGCAGCTTCACGGTGACAGGGTCTGGAAACACCATATATTTT. Amino acids: CASSFTVTGSGNTIYF. V usage is TRBV7-2 and J usage is TRBJ1-3; 7 nucleotides agree with TRBD1. CDR3 length equals 16 residues. V lost 3 bases, J lost 1 base, and 6 bases stayed unmatched. Germline CDR1 is SGHTA and CDR2 is FQGNSA.

This clonotype was picked up a small number of times. This sequence joins TRBV7-9 and TRBJ2-3, with 11 bases lining up with TRBD2. Germline CDR1 reads SEHNR; CDR2 reads FQNEAQ (reference sequence). Losses at the gene ends were 5 bases for V and 2 bases for J; bases not matched to a gene: 12. This CDR3 has 18 residues. As DNA, the CDR3 is TGTGCCAGCAGCCCCATCATGAGACTAGCGGGGACCACAGATACGCAGTATTTT. Translating it yields CASSPIMRLAGTTDTQYF.

The chain is built from TRBV20-1 and TRBJ2-5; TRBD1 is a possible D gene (6 bases). Trimming removed 5 bases from V and 3 bases from J, with 13 bases in between. This CDR3 has 13 amino acids. CDR1 DFQATT and CDR2 SNEGSKA come from the germline V gene (reference sequence). Here the CDR3 reads CSAPQGGKETQYF. CDR3 DNA: TGCAGTGCTCCCCAAGGGGGTAAAGAGACCCAGTACTTC.

This clonotype came up many times. The genes are TRBV20-1 and TRBJ1-1, with 7 bases lining up with TRBD1. The CDR3 is 12 amino acids. In germline, CDR1 is DFQATT, CDR2 SNEGSKA (reference sequence). Losses at the gene ends were 6 bases for V and 5 bases for J; bases not matched to a gene: 6. The CDR3, as DNA: TGCAGTGCGACCGAACAGGGGACTGAAGCTTTCTTT. Translation: CSATEQGTEAFF.

This clonotype was seen repeatedly, ten times or more. Mismatch with germline at one junction end may stem from a read error. This chain uses TRBV18 with TRBJ2-3; 7 bases map to TRBD1. The CDR3 extends over 15 amino acids. Germline V lookup: CDR1 KGHSH, CDR2 LQKENI. The CDR3: CASSPGQLSTDTQYF. CDR3 bases: TGCGCCAGCAGCCCGGGACAGCTAAGCACAGATACGCAGTATTTT. Full variable domain (rest looked up from reference TRBV18 and TRBJ2-3): NAGVMQNPRHLVRRRGQEARLRCSPMKGHSHVYWYRQLPEEGLKFMVYLQKENIIDESGMPKERFSAEFPKEGPSILRIQQVVRGDSAAYFCASSPGQLSTDTQYFGPGTRLTVL.

In regard to this clonotype: The junction departs from the called germline gene at one end, perhaps through a read error. The chain employs TRBV24-1 and TRBJ2-1, with D unresolved. CDR1 and CDR2 (germline): KGHDR, SFDVKD. This CDR3 comprises 13 residues. CDR3 sequence reads: CATGKGSYTEQFF. Here the CDR3 DNA reads TGTGCCACCGGCAAGGGCTCCTACACTGAGCAGTTCTTC.

The rearrangement links TRBV6-5 to TRBJ2-4; maybe TRBD1 (5 bases). This CDR3 is 13 amino acids long. From germline, CDR1 is MNHEY and CDR2 SVGAGI. Between the trimmed V and J ends, which lost 8 bases and 7 bases, there was a span of 15 bases. The CDR3 reads CASSPGLGNIQYF. For the CDR3, the DNA is TGTGCCAGCTCGCCAGGGCTAGGTAACATTCAGTACTTC.

This clonotype was picked up a small number of times. This chain joins TRBV4-3 and TRBJ2-2; D is perhaps TRBD1 (5 bases). CDR1 and CDR2 (germline): LGHNA, YSLEER. V gave up 5 bases and J gave up 4 bases, with 20 bases separating them. The CDR3 totals 17 residues. The DNA of the CDR3 is TGCGCCAGCAGCAAGGCCCCTTTTCAGGGTGCCACCGGGGAGCTGTTTTTT. Translating gives CASSKAPFQGATGELFF.

This clonotype was seen at least ten times. The genes are TRBV18 and TRBJ2-3; no clear D gene. The germline V gene has CDR1 KGHSH and CDR2 LQKENI. Deletions cut 0 bases from V and 1 base from J, with 5 bases between. CDR3 length: 14 residues. In DNA form, the CDR3 reads TGTGCCAGCTCACCACCGGTCCGCACAGATACGCAGTATTTT. Translation gives CASSPPVRTDTQYF.

This clonotype was seen a few times. The chain combines TRBV24-1 with TRBJ2-1; possible D gene TRBD2, 6 bases. This CDR3 is 16 amino acids long. Germline V gene data show CDR1 as KGHDR and CDR2 as SFDVKD. V lost 2 bases and J lost 0, with 10 bases in between. CDR3 amino acids: CATSDSSASSYNEQFF. DNA of the CDR3: TGTGCCACCAGTGATTCTAGCGCCAGCTCCTACAATGAGCAGTTCTTC.

The chain uses TRBV7-2 and TRBJ2-3; TRBD1 matches at 8 bases. V gave up 2 bases and J gave up 6 bases; unmatched junction bases: 7. The length of the CDR3 is 15 residues. Germline V gene lookup returns CDR1 SGHTA and CDR2 FQGNSA. CDR3 in amino acids: CASSLTGGELDTQYF. CDR3 DNA: TGTGCCAGCAGCTTAACAGGGGGTGAACTGGATACGCAGTATTTT. Variable domain in full (rest from reference TRBV7-2 and TRBJ2-3): GAGVSQSPSNKVTEKGKDVELRCDPISGHTALYWYRQSLGQGLEFLIYFQGNSAPDKSGLPSDRFSAERTGGSVSTLTIQRTQQEDSAVYLCASSLTGGELDTQYFGPGTRLTVL.

This clonotype was found many times. This chain connects TRBV5-1 to TRBJ2-1; no clear D gene. Germline V gene sequence: CDR1 SGHRS, CDR2 YFSETQ. V dropped 1 base and J dropped 6 bases, with 14 bases sitting between them. The CDR3 runs to 15 residues. The CDR3 sequence: CASSLLGNWGNEQFF. The CDR3 region has the DNA TGCGCCAGCAGCTTGCTGGGGAATTGGGGCAATGAGCAGTTCTTC.

The V and J genes are TRBV6-5 and TRBJ1-4; 7 nucleotides line up with TRBD1. Germline values: CDR1 MNHEY, CDR2 SVGAGI. There are 15 residues in the CDR3. Germline trimming cut 0 bases from V and 8 bases from J; bases unmatched to any gene: 6. The CDR3 DNA follows: TGTGCCAGCAGTTACTCTGGACAGGCGGGGGAAAAACTGTTTTTT. As protein: CASSYSGQAGEKLFF.

This sequence joins TRBV12-3 or TRBV12-4 and TRBJ2-1, with 12 bases fitting TRBD2. Germline trimming cut 8 bases from V and 1 base from J; bases unmatched to any gene: 0. This CDR3 is 14 amino acids long. The CDR3 DNA sequence: TGTGCCAGCCTAGCGGGGGGGTCCTACAATGAGCAGTTCTTC. Residues: CASLAGGSYNEQFF.